This record looks at one T cell receptor (beta chain) sequence and its context. Antigen unknown. TCRdb keeps only in-frame clones here, not all; method: immunoSEQ multiplex PCR. The sample contains approximately 44,000 clones, 80% of which appear only once. This entry comes from a study of OX40 agonist ivuxolimab in advanced cancers. Overall study results and limits: CD4+ and CD8+ blood T cells expanded clonally by week 6 at 0.1 to 3.0 mg/kg.

The CDR3 runs to 15 residues. The V segment lost 5 bases and the J segment 4 bases; nucleotides outside the gene matches: 6. In germline, CDR1 is SGHAT, CDR2 FQNNGV. The rearrangement joins TRBV11-2 to TRBJ1-3; 9 nucleotides line up with TRBD1. Sequences were derived from CD4+ or CD8+ T cells sorted from blood, sampled in a trial of the OX40 agonist ivuxolimab. This receptor was identified in an adult with an advanced solid tumor such as melanoma, head and neck, liver or kidney cancer. The CDR3 loop is CASSQGQGYGNTIYF. The CDR3, as DNA: TGTGCCAGCAGCCAGGGACAGGGATACGGAAACACCATATATTTT.